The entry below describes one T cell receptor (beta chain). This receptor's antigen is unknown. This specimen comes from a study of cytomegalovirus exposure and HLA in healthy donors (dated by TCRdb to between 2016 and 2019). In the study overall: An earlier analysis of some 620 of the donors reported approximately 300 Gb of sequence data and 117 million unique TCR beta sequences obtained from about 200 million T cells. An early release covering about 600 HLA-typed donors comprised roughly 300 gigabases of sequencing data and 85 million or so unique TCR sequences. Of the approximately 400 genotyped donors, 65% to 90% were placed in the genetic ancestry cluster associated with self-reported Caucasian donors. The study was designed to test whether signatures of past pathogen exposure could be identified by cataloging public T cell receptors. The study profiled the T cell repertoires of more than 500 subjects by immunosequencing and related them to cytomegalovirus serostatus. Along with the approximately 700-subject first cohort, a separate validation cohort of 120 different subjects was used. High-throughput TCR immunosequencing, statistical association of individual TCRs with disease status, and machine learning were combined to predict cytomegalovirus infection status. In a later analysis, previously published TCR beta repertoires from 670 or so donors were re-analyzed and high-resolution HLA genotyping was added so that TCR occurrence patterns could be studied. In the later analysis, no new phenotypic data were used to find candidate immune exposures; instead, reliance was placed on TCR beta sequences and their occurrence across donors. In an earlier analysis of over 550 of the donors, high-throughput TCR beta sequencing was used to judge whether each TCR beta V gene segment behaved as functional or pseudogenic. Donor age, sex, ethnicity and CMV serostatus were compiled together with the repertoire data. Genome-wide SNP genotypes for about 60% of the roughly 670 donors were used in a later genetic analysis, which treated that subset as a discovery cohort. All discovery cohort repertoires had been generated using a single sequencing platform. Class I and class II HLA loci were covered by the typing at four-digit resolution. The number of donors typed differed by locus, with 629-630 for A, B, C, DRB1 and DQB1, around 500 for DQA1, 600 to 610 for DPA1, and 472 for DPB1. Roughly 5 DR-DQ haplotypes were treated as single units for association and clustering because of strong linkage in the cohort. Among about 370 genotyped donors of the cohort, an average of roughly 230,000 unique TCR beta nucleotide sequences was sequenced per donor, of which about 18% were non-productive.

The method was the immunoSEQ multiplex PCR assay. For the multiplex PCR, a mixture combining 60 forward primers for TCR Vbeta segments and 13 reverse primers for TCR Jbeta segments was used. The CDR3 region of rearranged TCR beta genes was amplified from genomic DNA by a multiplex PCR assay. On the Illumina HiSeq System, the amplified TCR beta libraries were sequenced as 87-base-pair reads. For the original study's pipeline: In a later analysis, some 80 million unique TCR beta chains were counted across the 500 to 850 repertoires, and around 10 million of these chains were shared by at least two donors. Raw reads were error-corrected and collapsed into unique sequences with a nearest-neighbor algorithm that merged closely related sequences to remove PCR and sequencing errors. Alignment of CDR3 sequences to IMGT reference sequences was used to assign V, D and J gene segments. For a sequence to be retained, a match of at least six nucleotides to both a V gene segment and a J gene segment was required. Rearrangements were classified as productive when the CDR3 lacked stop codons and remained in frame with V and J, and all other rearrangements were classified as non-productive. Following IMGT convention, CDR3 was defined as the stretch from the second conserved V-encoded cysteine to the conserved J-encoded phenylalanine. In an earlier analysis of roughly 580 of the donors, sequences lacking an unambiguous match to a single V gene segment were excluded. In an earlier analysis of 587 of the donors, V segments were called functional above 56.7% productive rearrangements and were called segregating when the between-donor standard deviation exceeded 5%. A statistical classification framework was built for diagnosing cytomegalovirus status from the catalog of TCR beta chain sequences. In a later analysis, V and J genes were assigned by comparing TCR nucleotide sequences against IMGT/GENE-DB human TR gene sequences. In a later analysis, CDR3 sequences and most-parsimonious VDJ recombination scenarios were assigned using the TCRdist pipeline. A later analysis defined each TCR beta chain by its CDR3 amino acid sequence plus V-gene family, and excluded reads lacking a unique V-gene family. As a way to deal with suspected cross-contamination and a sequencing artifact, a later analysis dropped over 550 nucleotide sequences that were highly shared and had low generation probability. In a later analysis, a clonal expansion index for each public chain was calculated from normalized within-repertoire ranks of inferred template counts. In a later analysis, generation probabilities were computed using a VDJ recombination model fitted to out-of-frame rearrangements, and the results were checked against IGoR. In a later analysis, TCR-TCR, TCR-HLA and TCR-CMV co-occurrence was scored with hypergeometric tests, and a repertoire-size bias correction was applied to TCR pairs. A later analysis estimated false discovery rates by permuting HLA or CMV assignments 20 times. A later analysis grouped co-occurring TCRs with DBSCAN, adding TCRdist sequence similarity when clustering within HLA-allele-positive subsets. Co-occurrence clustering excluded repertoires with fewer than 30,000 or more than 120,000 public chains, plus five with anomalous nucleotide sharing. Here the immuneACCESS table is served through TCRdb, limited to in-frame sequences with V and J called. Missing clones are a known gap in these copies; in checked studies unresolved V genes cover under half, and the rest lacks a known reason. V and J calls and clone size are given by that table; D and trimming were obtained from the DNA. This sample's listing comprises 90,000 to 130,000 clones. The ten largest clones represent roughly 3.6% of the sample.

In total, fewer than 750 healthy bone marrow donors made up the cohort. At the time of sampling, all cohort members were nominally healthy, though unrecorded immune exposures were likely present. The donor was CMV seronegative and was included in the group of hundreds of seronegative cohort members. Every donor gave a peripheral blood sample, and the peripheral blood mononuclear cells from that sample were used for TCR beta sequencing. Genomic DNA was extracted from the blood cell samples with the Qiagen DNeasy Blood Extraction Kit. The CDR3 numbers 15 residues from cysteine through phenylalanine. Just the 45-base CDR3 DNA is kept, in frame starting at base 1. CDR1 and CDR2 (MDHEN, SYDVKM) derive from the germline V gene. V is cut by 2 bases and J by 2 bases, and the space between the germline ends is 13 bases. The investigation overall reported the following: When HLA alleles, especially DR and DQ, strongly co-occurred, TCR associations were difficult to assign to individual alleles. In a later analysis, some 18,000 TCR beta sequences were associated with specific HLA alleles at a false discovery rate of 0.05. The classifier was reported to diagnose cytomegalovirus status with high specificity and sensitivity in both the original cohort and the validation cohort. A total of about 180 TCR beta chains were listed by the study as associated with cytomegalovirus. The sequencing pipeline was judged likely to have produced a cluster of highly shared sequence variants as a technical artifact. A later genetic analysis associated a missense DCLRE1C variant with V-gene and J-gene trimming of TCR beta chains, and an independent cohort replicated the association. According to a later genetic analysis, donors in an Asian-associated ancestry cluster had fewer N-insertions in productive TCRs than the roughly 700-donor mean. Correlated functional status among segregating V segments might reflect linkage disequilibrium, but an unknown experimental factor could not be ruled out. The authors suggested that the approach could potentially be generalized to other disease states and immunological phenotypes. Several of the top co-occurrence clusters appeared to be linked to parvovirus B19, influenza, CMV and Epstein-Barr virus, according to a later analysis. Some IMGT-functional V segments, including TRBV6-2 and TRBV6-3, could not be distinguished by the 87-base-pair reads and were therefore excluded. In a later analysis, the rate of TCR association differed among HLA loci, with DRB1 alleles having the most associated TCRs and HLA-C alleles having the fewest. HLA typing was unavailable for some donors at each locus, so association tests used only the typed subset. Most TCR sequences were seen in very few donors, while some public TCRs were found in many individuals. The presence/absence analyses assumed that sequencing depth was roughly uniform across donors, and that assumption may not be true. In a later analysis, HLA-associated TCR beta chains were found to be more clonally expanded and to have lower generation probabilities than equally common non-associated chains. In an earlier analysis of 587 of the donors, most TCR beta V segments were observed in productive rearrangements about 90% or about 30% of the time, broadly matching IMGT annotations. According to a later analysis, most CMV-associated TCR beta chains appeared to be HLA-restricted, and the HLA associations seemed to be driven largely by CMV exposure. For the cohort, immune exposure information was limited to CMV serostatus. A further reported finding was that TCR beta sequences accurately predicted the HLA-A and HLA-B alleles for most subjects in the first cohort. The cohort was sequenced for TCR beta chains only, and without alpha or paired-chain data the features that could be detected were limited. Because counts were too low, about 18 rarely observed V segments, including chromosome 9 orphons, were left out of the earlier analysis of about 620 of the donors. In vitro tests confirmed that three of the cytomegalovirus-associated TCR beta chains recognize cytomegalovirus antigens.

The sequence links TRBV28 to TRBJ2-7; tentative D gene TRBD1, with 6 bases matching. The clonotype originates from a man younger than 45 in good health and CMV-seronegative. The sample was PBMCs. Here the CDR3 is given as CASSLPGHIAYEQYF. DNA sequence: TGTGCCAGCAGTTTACCGGGACATATAGCCTACGAGCAGTACTTC.